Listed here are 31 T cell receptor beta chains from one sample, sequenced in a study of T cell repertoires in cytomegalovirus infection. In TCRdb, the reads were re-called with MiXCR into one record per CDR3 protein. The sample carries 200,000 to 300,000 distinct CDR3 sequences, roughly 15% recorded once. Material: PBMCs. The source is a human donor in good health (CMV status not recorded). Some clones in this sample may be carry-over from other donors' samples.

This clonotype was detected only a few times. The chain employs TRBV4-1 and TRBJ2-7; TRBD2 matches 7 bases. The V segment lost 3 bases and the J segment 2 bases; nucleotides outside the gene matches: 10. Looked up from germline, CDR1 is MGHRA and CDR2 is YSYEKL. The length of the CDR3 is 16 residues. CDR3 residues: CASSHGGSIGAYEQYF. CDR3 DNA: TGCGCCAGCAGCCACGGCGGGAGCATAGGGGCCTACGAGCAGTACTTC.

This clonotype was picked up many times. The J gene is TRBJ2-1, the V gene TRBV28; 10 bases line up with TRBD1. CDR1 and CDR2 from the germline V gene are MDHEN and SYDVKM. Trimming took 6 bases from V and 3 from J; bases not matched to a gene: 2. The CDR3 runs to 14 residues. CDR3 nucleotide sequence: TGTGCCAGCAGCGGACAGGGGGGCTACAATGAGCAGTTCTTC. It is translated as CASSGQGGYNEQFF. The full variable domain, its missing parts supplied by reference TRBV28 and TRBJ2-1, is DVKVTQSSRYLVKRTGEKVFLECVQDMDHENMFWYRQDPGLGLRLIYFSYDVKMKEKGDIPEGYSVSREKKERFSLILESASTNQTSMYLCASSGQGGYNEQFFGPGTRLTVL.

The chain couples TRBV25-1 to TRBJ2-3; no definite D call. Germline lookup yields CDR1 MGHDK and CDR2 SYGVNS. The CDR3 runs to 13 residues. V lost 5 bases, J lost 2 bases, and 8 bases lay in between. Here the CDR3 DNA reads TGTGCCAGCAGTCCTACGATCACAGATACGCAGTATTTT. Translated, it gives CASSPTITDTQYF.

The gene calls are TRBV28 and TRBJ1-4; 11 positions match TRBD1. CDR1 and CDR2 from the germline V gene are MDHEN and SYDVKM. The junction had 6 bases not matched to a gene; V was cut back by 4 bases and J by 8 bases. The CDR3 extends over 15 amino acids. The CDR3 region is CASSSRTGGTEKLFF. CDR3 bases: TGTGCCAGCAGTTCCCGGACAGGGGGCACGGAAAAACTGTTTTTT.

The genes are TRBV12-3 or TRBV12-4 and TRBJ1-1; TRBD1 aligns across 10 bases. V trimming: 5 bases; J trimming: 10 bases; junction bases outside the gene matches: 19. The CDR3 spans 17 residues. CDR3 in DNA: TGTGCCAGCAGTGACCGCGGGACAGGGGCGATTTCTGCATCAGCTTTCTTT. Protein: CASSDRGTGAISASAFF.

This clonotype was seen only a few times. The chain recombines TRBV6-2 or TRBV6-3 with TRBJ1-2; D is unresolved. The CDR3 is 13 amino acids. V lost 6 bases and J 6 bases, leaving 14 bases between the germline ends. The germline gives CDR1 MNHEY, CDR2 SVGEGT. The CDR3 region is CASSEPGRDGYTF. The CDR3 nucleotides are TGTGCCAGCAGCGAACCCGGAAGGGATGGCTACACCTTC.

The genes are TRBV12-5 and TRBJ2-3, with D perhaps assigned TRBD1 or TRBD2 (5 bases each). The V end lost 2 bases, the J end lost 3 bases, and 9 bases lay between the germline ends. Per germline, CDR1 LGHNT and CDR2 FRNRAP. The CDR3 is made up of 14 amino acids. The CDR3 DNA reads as TGTGCTAGTGGTTTGTCTGGGGGTACAGATACGCAGTATTTT. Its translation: CASGLSGGTDTQYF. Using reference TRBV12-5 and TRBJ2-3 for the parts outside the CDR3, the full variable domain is DARVTQTPRHKVTEMGQEVTMRCQPILGHNTVFWYRQTMMQGLELLAYFRNRAPLDDSGMPKDRFSAEMPDATLATLKIQPSEPRDSAVYFCASGLSGGTDTQYFGPGTRLTVL.

The DNA of the CDR3 is TGTGCCAGCAGTTCCCCGGGAGCGCTACATACCTACGAGCAGTACTTC. This sequence encodes CASSSPGALHTYEQYF. The V and J genes are TRBV28 and TRBJ2-7; D is possibly TRBD2 (6 bases). CDR1 is MDHEN and CDR2 is SYDVKM in the germline V gene. V gave up 4 bases and J gave up 2 bases, with 18 bases separating them. The CDR3 has 16 residues.

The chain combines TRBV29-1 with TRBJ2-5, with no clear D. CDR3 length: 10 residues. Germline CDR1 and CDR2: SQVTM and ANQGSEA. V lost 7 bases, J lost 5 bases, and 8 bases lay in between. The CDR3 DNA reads TGCAGCGCCCAAGCGGAGACCCAGTACTTC. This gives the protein CSAQAETQYF.

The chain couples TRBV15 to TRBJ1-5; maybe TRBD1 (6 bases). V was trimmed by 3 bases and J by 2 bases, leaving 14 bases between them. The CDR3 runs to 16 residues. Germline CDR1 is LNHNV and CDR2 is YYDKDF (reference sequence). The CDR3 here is CATSSDRIGGNQPQHF. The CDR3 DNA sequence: TGTGCCACCAGCAGCGACAGGATAGGAGGCAATCAGCCCCAGCATTTT. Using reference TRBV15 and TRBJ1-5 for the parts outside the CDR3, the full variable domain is DAMVIQNPRYQVTQFGKPVTLSCSQTLNHNVMYWYQQKSSQAPKLLFHYYDKDFNNEADTPDNFQSRRPNTSFCFLDIRSPGLGDTAMYLCATSSDRIGGNQPQHFGDGTRLSIL.

This CDR3 is CSARDSQGPYEQYF. In DNA, the CDR3 is TGCAGTGCTAGAGATTCACAGGGACCCTACGAGCAGTACTTC. The gene calls are TRBV20-1 and TRBJ2-7; D perhaps matches TRBD1 (6 bases). Per germline, CDR1 DFQATT and CDR2 SNEGSKA (reference sequence). The CDR3 spans 14 residues. V was pared by 0 bases and J by 2 bases, with 11 bases between.

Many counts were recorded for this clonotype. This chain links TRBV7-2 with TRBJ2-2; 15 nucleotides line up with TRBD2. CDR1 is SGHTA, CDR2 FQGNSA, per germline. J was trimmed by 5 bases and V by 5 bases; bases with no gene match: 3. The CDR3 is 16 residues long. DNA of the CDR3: TGTGCCAGCAGCCGGGGACTAGCGGGAGGAACCGGGGAGCTGTTTTTT. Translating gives CASSRGLAGGTGELFF.

The CDR3 loop is CASSGDRANTEAFF. CDR3 coding DNA: TGCGCCAGCAGCGGGGACAGGGCGAACACTGAAGCTTTCTTT. The gene calls are TRBV5-1 and TRBJ1-1; 9 nucleotides match TRBD1. V shed 4 bases, J shed 1 base, and the junction held 2 bases outside the gene matches. This CDR3 spans 14 amino acids. Germline values: CDR1 SGHRS, CDR2 YFSETQ.

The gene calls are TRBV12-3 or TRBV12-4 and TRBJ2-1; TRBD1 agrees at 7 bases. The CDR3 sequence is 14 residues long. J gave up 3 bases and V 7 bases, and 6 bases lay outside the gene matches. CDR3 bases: TGTGCCAGCATCCCCGGGACAGTCTACAATGAGCAGTTCTTC. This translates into CASIPGTVYNEQFF.

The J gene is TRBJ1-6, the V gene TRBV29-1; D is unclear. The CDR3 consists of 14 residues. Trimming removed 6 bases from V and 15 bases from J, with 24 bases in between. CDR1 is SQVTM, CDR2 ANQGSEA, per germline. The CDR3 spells CSVTLGADFRDLHF. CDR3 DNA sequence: TGCAGCGTCACCCTGGGCGCCGACTTTCGGGACCTCCACTTT.

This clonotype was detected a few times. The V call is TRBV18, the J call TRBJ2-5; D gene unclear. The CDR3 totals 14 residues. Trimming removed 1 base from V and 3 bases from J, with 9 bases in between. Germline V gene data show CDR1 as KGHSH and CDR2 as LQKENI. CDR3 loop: CASSPQQTEETQYF. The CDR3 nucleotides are TGTGCCAGCTCACCACAACAGACCGAAGAGACCCAGTACTTC.

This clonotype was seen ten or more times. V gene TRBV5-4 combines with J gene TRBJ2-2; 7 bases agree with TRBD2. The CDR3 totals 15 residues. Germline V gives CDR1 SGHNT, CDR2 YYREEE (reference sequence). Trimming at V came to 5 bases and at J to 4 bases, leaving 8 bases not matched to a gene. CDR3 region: CASSYSGSFTGELFF. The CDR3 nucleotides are TGTGCCAGCAGTTATAGCGGGTCCTTCACCGGGGAGCTGTTTTTT.

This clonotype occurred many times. CDR3 nucleotides: TGTGCCAGCAGCCGTTCTGGACAGGGCACTGAAGCTTTCTTT. Protein: CASSRSGQGTEAFF. The chain has TRBV25-1 and TRBJ1-1; TRBD1 aligns across 8 bases. CDR1 and CDR2 (germline): MGHDK, SYGVNS. The junction had 7 bases not matched to a gene; V was cut back by 6 bases and J by 4 bases. This CDR3 is 14 amino acids long.

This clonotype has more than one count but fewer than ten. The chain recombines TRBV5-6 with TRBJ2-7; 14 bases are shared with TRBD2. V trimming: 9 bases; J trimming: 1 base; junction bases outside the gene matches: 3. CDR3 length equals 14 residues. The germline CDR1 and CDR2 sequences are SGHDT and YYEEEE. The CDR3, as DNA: TGTGCCACGGGACTAGCGGGGGCTTCCTACGAGCAGTACTTC. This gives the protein CATGLAGASYEQYF. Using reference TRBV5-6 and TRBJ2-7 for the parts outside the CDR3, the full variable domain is DAGVTQSPTHLIKTRGQQVTLRCSPKSGHDTVSWYQQALGQGPQFIFQYYEEEERQRGNFPDRFSGHQFPNYSSELNVNALLLGDSALYLCATGLAGASYEQYFGPGTRLTVT.

The CDR3 reads CASSDRGKETQYF. CDR3 coding DNA: TGTGCCAGCAGTGACAGGGGTAAAGAGACCCAGTACTTC. The chain couples TRBV7-9 to TRBJ2-5, with 8 bases aligning to TRBD1. Losses at the gene ends were 6 bases for V and 3 bases for J; bases not matched to a gene: 3. The CDR3 totals 13 residues. Germline CDR1 reads SEHNR; CDR2 reads FQNEAQ (reference sequence).

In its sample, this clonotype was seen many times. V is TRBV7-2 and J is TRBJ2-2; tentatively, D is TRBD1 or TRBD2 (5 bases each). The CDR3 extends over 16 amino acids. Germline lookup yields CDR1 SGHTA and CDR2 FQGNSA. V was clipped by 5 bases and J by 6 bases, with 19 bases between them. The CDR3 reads CASSPRGGLGAGELFF. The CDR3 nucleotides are TGTGCCAGCAGCCCCCGGGGCGGCCTCGGGGCCGGGGAGCTGTTTTTT.

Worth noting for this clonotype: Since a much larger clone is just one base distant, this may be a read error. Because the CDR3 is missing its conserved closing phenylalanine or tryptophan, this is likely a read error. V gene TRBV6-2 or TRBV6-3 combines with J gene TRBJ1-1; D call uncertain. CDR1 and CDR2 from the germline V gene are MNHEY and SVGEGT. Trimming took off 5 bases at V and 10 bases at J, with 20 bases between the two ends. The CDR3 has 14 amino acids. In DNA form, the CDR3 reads TGTGCCAGCAGTGAAAAGGACCCTTTAGCCGCAGCTTTCCTT. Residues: CASSEKDPLAAAFL.

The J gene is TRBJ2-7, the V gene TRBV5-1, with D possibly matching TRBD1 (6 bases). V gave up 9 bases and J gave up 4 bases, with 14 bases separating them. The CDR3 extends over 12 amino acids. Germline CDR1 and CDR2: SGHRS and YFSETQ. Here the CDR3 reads CATRDTGYEQYF. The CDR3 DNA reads TGCGCCACCAGGGACACTGGGTACGAGCAGTACTTC.

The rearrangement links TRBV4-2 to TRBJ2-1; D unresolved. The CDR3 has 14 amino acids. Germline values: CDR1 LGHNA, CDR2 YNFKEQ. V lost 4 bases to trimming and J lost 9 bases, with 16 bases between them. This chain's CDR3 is CASSPPERPGEQFF. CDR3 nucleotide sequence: TGTGCCAGCAGCCCACCGGAGAGGCCCGGTGAGCAGTTCTTC.

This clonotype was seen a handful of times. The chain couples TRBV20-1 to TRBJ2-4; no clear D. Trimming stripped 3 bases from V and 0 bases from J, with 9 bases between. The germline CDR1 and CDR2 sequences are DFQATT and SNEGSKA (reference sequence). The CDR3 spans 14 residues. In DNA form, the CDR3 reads TGCAGTGCTAGCGAGGTTTTAGCCAAAAACATTCAGTACTTC. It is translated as CSASEVLAKNIQYF.

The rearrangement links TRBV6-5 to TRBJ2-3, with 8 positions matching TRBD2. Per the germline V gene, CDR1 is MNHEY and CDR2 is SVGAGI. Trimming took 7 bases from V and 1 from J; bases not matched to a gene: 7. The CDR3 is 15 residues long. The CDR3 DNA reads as TGTGCCAGCACCAGAGCGGGGGTCGGCACAGATACGCAGTATTTT. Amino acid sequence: CASTRAGVGTDTQYF.

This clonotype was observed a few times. CDR3 sequence reads: CASSLVRGMMTNEKLFF. In nucleotides, the CDR3 is TGTGCCAGCAGCCTAGTGCGGGGGATGATGACTAATGAAAAACTGTTTTTT. The V and J genes are TRBV7-9 and TRBJ1-4; tentative D call: TRBD1 (5 bases). This CDR3 contains 17 residues. Trimming took 5 bases from V and 2 from J, leaving 18 bases between them. Germline CDR1 reads SEHNR; CDR2 reads FQNEAQ (reference sequence).

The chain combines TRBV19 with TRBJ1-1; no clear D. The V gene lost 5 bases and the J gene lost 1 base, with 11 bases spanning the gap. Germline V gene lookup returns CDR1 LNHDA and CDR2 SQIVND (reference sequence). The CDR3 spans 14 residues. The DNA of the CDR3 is TGTGCCAGTAGTTTTGACCCACCGAACACTGAAGCTTTCTTT. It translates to CASSFDPPNTEAFF.

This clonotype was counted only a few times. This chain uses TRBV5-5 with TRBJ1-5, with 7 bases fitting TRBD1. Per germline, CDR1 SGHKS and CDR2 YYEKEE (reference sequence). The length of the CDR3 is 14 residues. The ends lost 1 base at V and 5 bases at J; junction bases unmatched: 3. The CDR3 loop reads CASSLTGEHQPQHF. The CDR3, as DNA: TGTGCCAGCAGCTTGACAGGGGAACATCAGCCCCAGCATTTT.

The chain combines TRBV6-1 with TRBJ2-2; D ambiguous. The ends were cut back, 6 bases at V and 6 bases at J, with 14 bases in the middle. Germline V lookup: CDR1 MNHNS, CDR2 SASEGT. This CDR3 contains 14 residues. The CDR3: CASRSENRAGELFF. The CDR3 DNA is TGTGCCAGCAGATCCGAGAATCGGGCCGGGGAGCTGTTTTTT.

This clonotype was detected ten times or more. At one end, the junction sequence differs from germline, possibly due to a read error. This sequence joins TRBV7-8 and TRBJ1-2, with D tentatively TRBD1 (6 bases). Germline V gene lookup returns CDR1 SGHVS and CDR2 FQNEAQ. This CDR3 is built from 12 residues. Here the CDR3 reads CASSLALRDIQF. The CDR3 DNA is TGTGCCAGCAGCTTAGCGCTAAGGGACATCCAGTTC.